This T cell receptor (beta chain) was identified in a study of blood T cell repertoires in COVID-19. Germline V gene data show CDR1 as KGHDR and CDR2 as SFDVKD. The CDR3 sequence is 14 residues long. V lost 4 bases and J lost 4; bases outside the gene matches: 0. Clones were read by immunoSEQ multiplex PCR, and TCRdb kept only the in-frame ones, dropping some. The sample carries approximately 28,000 clones, roughly 70% recorded once. Source material: peripheral blood. The receptor was isolated from a boy younger than 10 with active or convalescent COVID-19. V usage is TRBV24-1 and J usage is TRBJ1-6; 7 nucleotides agree with TRBD1. The CDR3 nucleotides read TGTGCCACCAGTGAGGGACAGTATAATTCACCCCTCCACTTT. It is translated as CATSEGQYNSPLHF.